This T cell receptor beta chain was captured in a study of cytotoxic CD8 clonotypes in ibrutinib-treated CLL. As for the study in general: Response samples came after a median roughly 11 months of treatment, range 6 to 36. Sequencing produced an average of about 260,000 productive templates and 94,082 productive rearrangements per sample.

Regarding this clone: Its antigen is unknown.

Findings and caveats of the study: Baseline clonality, above age-matched healthy donor levels, tracked circulating CD8+ T-cell counts.

Assay: immunoSEQ multiplex PCR; the TCRdb copy retains only in-frame clones and omits some. The sample contains under 200,000 clones, roughly four fifths of which appear only once. This clonotype originated in a human donor with chronic lymphocytic leukemia. The starting material was PBMCs, obtained after 12 months of ibrutinib treatment.

CDR3 sequence: CASSLGLQNTGELFF. The CDR3 bases are TGCGCCAGCAGCCTGGGTCTCCAAAACACCGGGGAGCTGTTTTTT. The chain couples TRBV4-1 to TRBJ2-2; D not resolved. The V gene lost 4 bases and the J gene lost 2 bases, with 11 bases spanning the gap. The CDR3 contains 15 residues. In germline, CDR1 is MGHRA, CDR2 YSYEKL.